This T cell receptor (beta chain) was documented in a study of cytomegalovirus exposure and HLA in healthy donors. Study summary: Falling in the Caucasian-associated ancestry cluster were about four fifths of around 370 genotyped donors.

Use of 60 Vbeta and 13 Jbeta primers characterized the PCR. Sequenced by immunoSEQ multiplex PCR; TCRdb stores in-frame clones only, minus some. The profile shows hundreds of thousands of clones, over 65% of them singletons. V gave up 3 bases and J gave up 4 bases; unmatched junction bases: 9. The CDR3 runs to 15 residues. The germline V gene has CDR1 SGHRS and CDR2 YFSETQ. The sequence came from a man between 18 and 29 years old in good health and CMV-seronegative. Sequenced: PBMCs. This chain connects TRBV5-1 to TRBJ2-5; 7 positions agree with TRBD1. The CDR3 protein is CASSYADRVGETQYF. CDR3 DNA: TGCGCCAGCAGCTACGCCGACAGGGTGGGAGAGACCCAGTACTTC.